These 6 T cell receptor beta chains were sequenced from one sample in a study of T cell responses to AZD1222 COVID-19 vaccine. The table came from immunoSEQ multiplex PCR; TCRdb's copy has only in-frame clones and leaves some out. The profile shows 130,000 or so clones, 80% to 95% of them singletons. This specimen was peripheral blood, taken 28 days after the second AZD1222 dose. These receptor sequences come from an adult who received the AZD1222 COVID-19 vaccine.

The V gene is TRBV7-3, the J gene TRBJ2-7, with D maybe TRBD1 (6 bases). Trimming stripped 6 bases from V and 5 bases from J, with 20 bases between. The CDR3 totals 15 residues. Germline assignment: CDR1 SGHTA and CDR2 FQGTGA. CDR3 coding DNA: TGTGCCAGCAGGCTTAACGTCCAGGGGAGCCACGAGCAGTACTTC. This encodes CASRLNVQGSHEQYF.

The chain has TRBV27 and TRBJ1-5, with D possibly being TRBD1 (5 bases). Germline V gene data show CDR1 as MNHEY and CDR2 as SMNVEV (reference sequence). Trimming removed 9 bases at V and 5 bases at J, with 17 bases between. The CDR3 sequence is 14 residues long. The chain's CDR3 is CASSRDRTYQPQHF. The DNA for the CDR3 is TGTGCCAGTAGCCGGGACCGGACTTATCAGCCCCAGCATTTT.

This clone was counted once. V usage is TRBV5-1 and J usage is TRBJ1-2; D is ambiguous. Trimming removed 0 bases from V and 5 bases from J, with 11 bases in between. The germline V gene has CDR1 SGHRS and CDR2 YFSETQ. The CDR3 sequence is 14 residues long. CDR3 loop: CASSLGFGGYGYTF. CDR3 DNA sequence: TGCGCCAGCAGCTTGGGGTTCGGAGGGTATGGCTACACCTTC. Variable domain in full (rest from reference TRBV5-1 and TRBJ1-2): KAGVTQTPRYLIKTRGQQVTLSCSPISGHRSVSWYQQTPGQGLQFLFEYFSETQRNKGNFPGRFSGRQFSNSRSEMNVSTLELGDSALYLCASSLGFGGYGYTFGSGTRLTVV.

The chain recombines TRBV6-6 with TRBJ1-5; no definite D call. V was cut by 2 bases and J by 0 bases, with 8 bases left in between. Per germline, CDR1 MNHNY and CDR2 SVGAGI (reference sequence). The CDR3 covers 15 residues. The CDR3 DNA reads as TGTGCCAGCAGTTACCTCAGTTATAGCAATCAGCCCCAGCATTTT. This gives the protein CASSYLSYSNQPQHF.

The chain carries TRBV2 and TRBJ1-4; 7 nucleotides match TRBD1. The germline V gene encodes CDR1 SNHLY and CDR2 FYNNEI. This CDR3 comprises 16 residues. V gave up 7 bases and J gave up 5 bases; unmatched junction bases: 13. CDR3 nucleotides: TGTGCCAGCACCACCCCGCGGGACAGCAGCAATGAAAAACTGTTTTTT. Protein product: CASTTPRDSSNEKLFF.

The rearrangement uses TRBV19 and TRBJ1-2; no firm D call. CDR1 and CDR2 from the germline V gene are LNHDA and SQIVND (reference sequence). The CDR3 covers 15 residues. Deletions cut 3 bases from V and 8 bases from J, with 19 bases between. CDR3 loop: CASSMVGLPGDGYTF. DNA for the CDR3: TGTGCCAGTAGTATGGTAGGGCTCCCCGGCGACGGCTACACCTTC.